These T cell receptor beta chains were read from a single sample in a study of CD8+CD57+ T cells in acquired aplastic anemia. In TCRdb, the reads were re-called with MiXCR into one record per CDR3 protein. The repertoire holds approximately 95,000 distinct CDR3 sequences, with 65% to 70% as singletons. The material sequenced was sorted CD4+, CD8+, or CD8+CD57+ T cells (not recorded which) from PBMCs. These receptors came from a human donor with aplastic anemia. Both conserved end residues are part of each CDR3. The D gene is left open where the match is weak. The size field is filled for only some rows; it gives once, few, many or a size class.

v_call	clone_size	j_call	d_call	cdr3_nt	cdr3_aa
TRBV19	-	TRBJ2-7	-	TGTGCCAGTAGTATAGCGGCGGGCGGAATGCAGCCCTACGAGCAGTACTTC	CASSIAAGGMQPYEQYF
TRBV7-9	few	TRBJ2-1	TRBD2	TGTGCCAGCAGCTTCAGCGGGGGTGAGCAGTTCTTC	CASSFSGGEQFF
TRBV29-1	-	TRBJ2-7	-	TGCAGCGTTCTGCTGGGGAGTGAGGACGGGGAGCAGTACTTC	CSVLLGSEDGEQYF
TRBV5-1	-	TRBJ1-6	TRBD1	TGCGCCAGCAGCCCGGGACAGTCTAGTTCCTATAATTCACCCCTCCACTTT	CASSPGQSSSYNSPLHF
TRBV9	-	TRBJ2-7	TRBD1	TGTGCCAGCAGCGTAGATTGGGACAGGGGAATCGAGCAGTACTTC	CASSVDWDRGIEQYF
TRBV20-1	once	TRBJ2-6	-	TGCAGTGCTAGACACCGGAACTCTGGGGCCAACGTCCTGACTTTC	CSARHRNSGANVLTF
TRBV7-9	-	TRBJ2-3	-	TGTGCCAGCAGCTTAGTAAGTGATACGCAGTATTTT	CASSLVSDTQYF
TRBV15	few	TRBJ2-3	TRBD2	TGTGCCACCAGCAGAAGGACTAGCGACACAGATACGCAGTATTTT	CATSRRTSDTDTQYF
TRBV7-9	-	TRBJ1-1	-	TGTGCCAGCAGCTCTGCCGGACACCACACTGAAGCTTTCTTT	CASSSAGHHTEAFF
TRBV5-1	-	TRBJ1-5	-	TGCGCCAGCAGCTTCGGACCCGATCAGCCCCAGCATTTT	CASSFGPDQPQHF
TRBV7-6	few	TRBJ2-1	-	TGTGCCAGCAGCATGAGCAGCTCCTACAATGAGCAGTTCTTC	CASSMSSSYNEQFF
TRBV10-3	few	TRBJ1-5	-	TGTGCCATCGGCGACATAGCCGATCAGCCCCAGCATTTT	CAIGDIADQPQHF
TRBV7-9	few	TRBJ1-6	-	TGTGCCAGCAGCTTAATGTCACAGGGATCACCCCTCCACTTT	CASSLMSQGSPLHF
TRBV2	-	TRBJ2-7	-	TGTGCCAGCAGGGGGACATCCGCCTCACAGCAGTACTTC	CASRGTSASQQYF
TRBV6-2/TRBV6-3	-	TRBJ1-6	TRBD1	TGTGCCAGCAGTTCGGGACAGGCTCAAAATTCACCCCTCCACTTT	CASSSGQAQNSPLHF
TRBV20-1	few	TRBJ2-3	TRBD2	TGCAGTGCTAGAGATCCAGCGGGGAGCACAGATACGCAGTATTTT	CSARDPAGSTDTQYF
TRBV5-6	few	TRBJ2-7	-	TGTGCCAGCAGCTTGGGAGGGGCTGTGTACGAGCAGTACTTC	CASSLGGAVYEQYF
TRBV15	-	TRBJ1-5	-	TGTGCCACCAGCACCGGGGGCTGGGAACAGCCCCAGCATTTT	CATSTGGWEQPQHF
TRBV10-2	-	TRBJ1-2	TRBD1	TGCGCCAGCCGAAGCAATGGGACAGGGGGGTTATATAACTATGGCTACACCTTC	CASRSNGTGGLYNYGYTF
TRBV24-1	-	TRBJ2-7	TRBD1	TGTGCCACCAGTGATTCCGGGGACAGGGACTACGAGCAGTACTTC	CATSDSGDRDYEQYF
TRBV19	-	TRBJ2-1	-	TGTGCCAGTAGTATAGGGAGCGGTGGCCCGTTCTTC	CASSIGSGGPFF
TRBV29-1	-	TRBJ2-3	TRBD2	TGCAGCGTAGCCACTAGCGGGGGCACAGATACGCAGTATTTT	CSVATSGGTDTQYF
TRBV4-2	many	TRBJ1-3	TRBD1	TGTGCCAGCAGCCAGAGGACAGGGACGGAGTATAAGGCCCGAAACACCATATATTTT	CASSQRTGTEYKARNTIYF
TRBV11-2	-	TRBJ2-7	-	TGTGCCAGCAGCTTTTCCGGGAGCTCCTACGAGCAGTACTTC	CASSFSGSSYEQYF
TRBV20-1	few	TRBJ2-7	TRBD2	TGCAGTGCTAGAGAATTGGCGGGAGGGGGCGAGCAGTACTTC	CSARELAGGGEQYF
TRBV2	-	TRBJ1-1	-	TGTGCCAGTCAGAGGGGGGACACTGAAGCTTTCTTT	CASQRGDTEAFF
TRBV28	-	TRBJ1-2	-	TGTGCCAGCAGTCCATGGGGGCCCAAGGGCTACACCTTC	CASSPWGPKGYTF
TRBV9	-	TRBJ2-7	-	TGTGCCAGCAGCGTAGGGCCGACCTCCTACGAGCAGTACTTC	CASSVGPTSYEQYF
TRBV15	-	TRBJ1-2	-	TGTGCCACCAGTCCTCTGGTACAGCATGGCTACACCTTC	CATSPLVQHGYTF
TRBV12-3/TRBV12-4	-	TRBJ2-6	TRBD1	TGTGCCAGCAGGACAGGGTCTGGGGCCAACGTCCTGACTTTC	CASRTGSGANVLTF
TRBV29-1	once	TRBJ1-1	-	TGCAGCGTACCGGGTCCTTACAACACTGAAGCTTCCTTT	CSVPGPYNTEASF
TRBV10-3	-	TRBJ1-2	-	TGTGCCATCAGTGATCCCACGGAGGGGCGGTATGGCTACACCTTC	CAISDPTEGRYGYTF
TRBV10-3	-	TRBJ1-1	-	TGTGCCATCAGGACTACAGGGAGTAGCGCTGAAGCTTTCTTT	CAIRTTGSSAEAFF
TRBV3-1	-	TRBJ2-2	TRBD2	TGTGCCAGCAGCTCATGGACTAGCGGAAGGACCGGGGAGCTGTTTTTT	CASSSWTSGRTGELFF
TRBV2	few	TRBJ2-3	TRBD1	TGTGCCAGCAGTCTGGACAGGGGTCAGGCGGATACGCAGTATTTT	CASSLDRGQADTQYF
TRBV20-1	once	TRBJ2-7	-	TGCAGTGCTAGGTCTATGGAGGGGTTGGACTACGAGCAGTACTTC	CSARSMEGLDYEQYF
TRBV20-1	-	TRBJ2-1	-	TGCAGTGCTAGAAGGGTCGATGAGCAGTTCTTC	CSARRVDEQFF
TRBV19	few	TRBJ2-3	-	TGTGCCAGTAGTAGTCTCCACGATACGCAGTATTTT	CASSSLHDTQYF
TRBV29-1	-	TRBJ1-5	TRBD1	TGCAGCGTTGCAGACAGGGGGGTCGGTCAGCCCCAGCATTTT	CSVADRGVGQPQHF
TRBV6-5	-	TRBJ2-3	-	TGTGCCAGCAGTTACTCGTTAGATACGCAGTATTTT	CASSYSLDTQYF
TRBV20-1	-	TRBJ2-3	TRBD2	TGCAGTGCTAGAGACAGACTAGCGGGCACAGATACGCAGTATTTT	CSARDRLAGTDTQYF
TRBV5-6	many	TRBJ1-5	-	TGTGCCAGCAGCTTCTTTCTTGGGGGCAATCAGCCCCAGCATTTT	CASSFFLGGNQPQHF
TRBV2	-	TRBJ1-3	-	TGTGCCACCTGGACCGGCGGAAACACCATATATTTT	CATWTGGNTIYF
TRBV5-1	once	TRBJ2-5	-	TGCGCCAGCAGAGACTCACTCGATAGGGAGACCCAGTACTTC	CASRDSLDRETQYF
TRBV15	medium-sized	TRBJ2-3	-	TGTGCCACCAGCAGAGGAAAATCATCAGATACGCAGTATTTT	CATSRGKSSDTQYF
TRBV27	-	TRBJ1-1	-	TGTGCCAGCAGTGGCTGGGGAGAGAGAGCTTTCTTT	CASSGWGERAFF
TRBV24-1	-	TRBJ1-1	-	TGTGCCACCCCCCCCCCAACCACTGAAGCTTTCTTT	CATPPPTTEAFF
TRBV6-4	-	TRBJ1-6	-	TGTGCCAGCAGTGACAGTCCCTATAATTCACCCCTCCACTTT	CASSDSPYNSPLHF
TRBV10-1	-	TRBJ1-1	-	TGCGCCAGCAAGAGCCACCGGGCCGCGGAACTTGGAGCTTTCTTT	CASKSHRAAELGAFF
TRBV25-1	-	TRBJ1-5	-	TGTGCCAGCAGTGGGGCAGCCCACAATCAGCCCCAGCATTTT	CASSGAAHNQPQHF
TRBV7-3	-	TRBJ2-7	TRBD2	TGTGCCAGCAGCTTGATAATCCAACTGATCGGCGGGGGGCTTGGGCAGTACTTC	CASSLIIQLIGGGLGQYF
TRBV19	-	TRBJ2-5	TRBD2	TGTGCCAGTAGTCCCACTAGCGGGGGGGCTAGAGAGACCCAGTACTTC	CASSPTSGGARETQYF
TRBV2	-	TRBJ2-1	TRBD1	TGTGCCAGCAGTTCTGGGACAGGAGCCTTCTCCTACAATGAGCAGTTCTTC	CASSSGTGAFSYNEQFF
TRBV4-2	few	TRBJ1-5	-	TGTGCCAGCAGCCAAGGGACGGGGAGTTGGTCCCAGCATTTT	CASSQGTGSWSQHF
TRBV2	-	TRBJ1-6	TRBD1	TGTGCCAGCAGTGTGGGGTCAGGGGGCCTTAATTCACCCCTCCACTTT	CASSVGSGGLNSPLHF
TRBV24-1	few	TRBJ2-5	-	TGTGCCACCAGTGACTACAGGGGAGGAGAGACCCAGTACTTC	CATSDYRGGETQYF
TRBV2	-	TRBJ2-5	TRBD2	TGTGCCAGCAGATGGATAAGCGGGAGACCCCAAGAGACCCAGTACTTC	CASRWISGRPQETQYF